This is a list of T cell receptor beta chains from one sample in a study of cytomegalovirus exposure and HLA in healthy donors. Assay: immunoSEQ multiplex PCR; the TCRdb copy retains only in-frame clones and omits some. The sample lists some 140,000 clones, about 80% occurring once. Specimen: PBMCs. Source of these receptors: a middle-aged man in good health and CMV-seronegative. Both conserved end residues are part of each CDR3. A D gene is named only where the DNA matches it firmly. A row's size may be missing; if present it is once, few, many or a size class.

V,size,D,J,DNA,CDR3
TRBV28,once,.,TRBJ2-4,TGTGCCAGCAGTCAGGGGCAGAAAAACATTCAGTACTTC,CASSQGQKNIQYF
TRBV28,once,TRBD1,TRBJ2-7,TGTGCCAGCAGTAACAGGGGGCAATTTTCCTACGAGCAGTACTTC,CASSNRGQFSYEQYF
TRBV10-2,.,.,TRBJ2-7,TGCGCCAGCAGTTCCGTTTACTACGAGCAGTACTTC,CASSSVYYEQYF
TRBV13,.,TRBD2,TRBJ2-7,TGTGCCAGCAGACCACCTTCGGCGGGAGGGGAGTACGAGCAGTACTTC,CASRPPSAGGEYEQYF
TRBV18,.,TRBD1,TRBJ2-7,TGTGCCAGCTCACGGGACAGAACCTACGAGCAGTACTTC,CASSRDRTYEQYF
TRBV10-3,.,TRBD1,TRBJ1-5,TGTGCCATCAGTAGGGACAGGGGGAATCAGCCCCAGCATTTT,CAISRDRGNQPQHF
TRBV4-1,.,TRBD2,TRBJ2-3,TGCGCCAGCAGCCAGTTGGGCGCGGGAGAAGATACGCAGTATTTT,CASSQLGAGEDTQYF
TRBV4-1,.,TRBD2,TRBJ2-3,TGCGCCAGCAGCCTCGGGACTAGCGGCACAGATACGCAGTATTTT,CASSLGTSGTDTQYF
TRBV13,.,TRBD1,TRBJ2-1,TGTGCCAGCAGCCAATATAAGGGGGGGTGGACAGGGGCTCGCTACAATGAGCAGTTCTTC,CASSQYKGGWTGARYNEQFF
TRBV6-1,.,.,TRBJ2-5,TGTGCCAGCAGTCAAATTGGACAGTTTCGAGAGACCCAGTACTTC,CASSQIGQFRETQYF
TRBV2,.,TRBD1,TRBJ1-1,TGTGCCAGCAAGAGGACAGGGCTCACTGAAGCTTTCTTT,CASKRTGLTEAFF
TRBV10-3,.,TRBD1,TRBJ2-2,TGTGCCATCACGGGACAGCCGAACACCGGGGAGCTGTTTTTT,CAITGQPNTGELFF
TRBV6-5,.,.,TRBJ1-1,TGTGCCAGCAGTTACGGGCAGGTCAACACTGAAGCTTTCTTT,CASSYGQVNTEAFF
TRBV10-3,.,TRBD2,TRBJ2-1,TGTGCCATCAGTGAGGCGACCGCGGGAGGGCCGGATGAGCAGTTCTTC,CAISEATAGGPDEQFF
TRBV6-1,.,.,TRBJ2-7,TGTGCCAGCAGTGGGGCGGAGGGACGGTTGATCTACGAGCAGTACTTC,CASSGAEGRLIYEQYF
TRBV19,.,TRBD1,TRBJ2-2,TGTGCCAGTAGTAGGGACAGGGAGGACACCGGGGAGCTGTTTTTT,CASSRDREDTGELFF
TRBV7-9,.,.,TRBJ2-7,TGTGCCAGCAGCTTAGGGAGCGCCCGGTACGAGCAGTACTTC,CASSLGSARYEQYF
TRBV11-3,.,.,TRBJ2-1,TGTGCCAGCAGCTACCGGGGAGGGGGTATGTATGAGCAGTTCTTC,CASSYRGGGMYEQFF
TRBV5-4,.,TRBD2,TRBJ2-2,TGTGCCAGCAGCTTGAACGGCGGGAGAGACACCGGGGAGCTGTTTTTT,CASSLNGGRDTGELFF
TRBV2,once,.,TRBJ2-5,TGTGCCAGCATTCGGGAGACGGTAGAGACCCAGTACTTC,CASIRETVETQYF
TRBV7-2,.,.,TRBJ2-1,TGTGCCAGCAGCTTATCTGTCTACAATGAGCAGTTCTTC,CASSLSVYNEQFF
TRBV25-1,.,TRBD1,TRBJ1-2,TGTGCCAGCACCTCAGGACAGGGCAGAGGCTATGGCTACACCTTC,CASTSGQGRGYGYTF
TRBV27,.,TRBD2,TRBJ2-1,TGTGCCAGCAGTCAGGGACTAGCGGTAAACAATGAGCAGTTCTTC,CASSQGLAVNNEQFF
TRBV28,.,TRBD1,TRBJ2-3,TGTGCCAGCAGTTCCCGGGACAGGGGGTTAACCACAGATACGCAGTATTTT,CASSSRDRGLTTDTQYF
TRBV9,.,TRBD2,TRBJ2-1,TGTGCCAGCAGCAGGGCGGGAGGCTCCTACAATGAGCAGTTCTTC,CASSRAGGSYNEQFF
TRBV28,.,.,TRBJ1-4,TGTGCCAGCAGTCCGGGGGGTAGTAATGAAAAACTGTTTTTT,CASSPGGSNEKLFF
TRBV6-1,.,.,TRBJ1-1,TGTGCCAGCAGTGAAGCGGGAGGCGAGGCTGAAGCTTTCTTT,CASSEAGGEAEAFF
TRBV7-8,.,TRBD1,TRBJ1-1,TGTGCCAGCACCCCAACAGGGACAGGAGACGTGAACACTGAAGCTTTCTTT,CASTPTGTGDVNTEAFF
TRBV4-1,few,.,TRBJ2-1,TGCGCCAGCAGCTCCGGGCGGGATGGGCTCACAAATTTACGACCTGAGCAGTTCTTC,CASSSGRDGLTNLRPEQFF
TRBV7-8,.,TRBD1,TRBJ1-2,TGTGCCAGCAGCACAAGCCAGGGGGCCGGCTATGGCTACACCTTC,CASSTSQGAGYGYTF
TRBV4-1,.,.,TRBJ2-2,TGCGCCAGCAGCCAAGGGCTTCTAGCGAGAACGAACACCGGGGAGCTGTTTTTT,CASSQGLLARTNTGELFF
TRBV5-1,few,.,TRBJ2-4,TGCGCCAGCGGCAGGGGAGACGGCATTCAGTACTTC,CASGRGDGIQYF
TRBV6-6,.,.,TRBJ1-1,TGTGCCAGCAGTCCCCGACTGGGGAACACTGAAGCTTTCTTT,CASSPRLGNTEAFF
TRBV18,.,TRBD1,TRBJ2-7,TGTGCCAGCTCACCGCCGGGACAGGGGCGGTACGAGCAGTACTTC,CASSPPGQGRYEQYF
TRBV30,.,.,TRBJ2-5,TGTGCCTGGACTCAGGGTTCCGAGACCCAGTACTTC,CAWTQGSETQYF